This T cell receptor (beta chain) was sequenced in a study of shared clonotypes between healthy human individuals. Whole-study results and caveats: Clonotypes that were shared across a handful of donors made up around 5% of naive CD4 clonotypes.

At a deep level, the assay was run. TCRdb keeps only in-frame clones here, not all; method: immunoSEQ multiplex PCR. Counted here are 2 million to 2.5 million clones, 85% to 95% occurring once; the ten biggest clones make up roughly 0.34%. Naive CD45RA+ and memory CD45RA-negative subsets were split from CD4+ cells. Per germline, CDR1 KGHSH and CDR2 LQKENI. This CDR3 comprises 13 residues. Between the trimmed V and J ends, which lost 6 bases and 1 base, there was a span of 10 bases. About this clone: As yet, its antigen is unknown. The same CDR3 is also encoded by other DNA sequences in this sample.

The sample was naive CD4+ T cells from PBMCs. Subset noted: CD45RA+ positively selected. The V call is TRBV18, the J call TRBJ2-7; D unresolved. This TCR was recovered from a man between 18 and 29 years old in good health. Some clones in this sample may be carry-over from other donors' samples. The CDR3, as DNA: TGTGCCAGCTCCCAGTTGGGATCCTACGAGCAGTACTTC. The encoded protein is CASSQLGSYEQYF.